The 2 T cell receptor beta chains listed next were all sequenced from one sample in a study of cytomegalovirus exposure and HLA in healthy donors. PCR employed 60 Vbeta and 13 Jbeta primers. Sequenced by immunoSEQ multiplex PCR; TCRdb stores in-frame clones only, minus some. There are tens of thousands of clones in the sample; roughly 80% occur only once, and more than 4.5% lies in the top ten. The sequenced material came from PBMCs. All receptors come from a male donor in good health and CMV-seropositive.

This clone was observed a single time. V usage is TRBV7-2 and J usage is TRBJ2-5; TRBD1 is a possible D gene (5 bases). Germline V CDR1 and CDR2: SGHTA, FQGNSA. This CDR3 region has 15 residues. Between the trimmed V and J ends, which lost 5 bases and 5 bases, there was a span of 18 bases. CDR3 loop: CASSPDKGAWETQYF. CDR3 coding DNA: TGTGCCAGCAGCCCGGATAAAGGGGCGTGGGAGACCCAGTACTTC.

In this sample, this clone turned up a few times. CDR3 residues: CASSFQGEVTYGYTF. The CDR3 DNA follows: TGTGCCAGCAGTTTCCAGGGGGAGGTGACGTATGGCTACACCTTC. The gene calls are TRBV28 and TRBJ1-2; 7 nucleotides line up with TRBD1. CDR1 is MDHEN, CDR2 SYDVKM, per germline. Trimming at V came to 3 bases and at J to 5 bases, leaving 9 bases not matched to a gene. The CDR3 contains 15 residues.